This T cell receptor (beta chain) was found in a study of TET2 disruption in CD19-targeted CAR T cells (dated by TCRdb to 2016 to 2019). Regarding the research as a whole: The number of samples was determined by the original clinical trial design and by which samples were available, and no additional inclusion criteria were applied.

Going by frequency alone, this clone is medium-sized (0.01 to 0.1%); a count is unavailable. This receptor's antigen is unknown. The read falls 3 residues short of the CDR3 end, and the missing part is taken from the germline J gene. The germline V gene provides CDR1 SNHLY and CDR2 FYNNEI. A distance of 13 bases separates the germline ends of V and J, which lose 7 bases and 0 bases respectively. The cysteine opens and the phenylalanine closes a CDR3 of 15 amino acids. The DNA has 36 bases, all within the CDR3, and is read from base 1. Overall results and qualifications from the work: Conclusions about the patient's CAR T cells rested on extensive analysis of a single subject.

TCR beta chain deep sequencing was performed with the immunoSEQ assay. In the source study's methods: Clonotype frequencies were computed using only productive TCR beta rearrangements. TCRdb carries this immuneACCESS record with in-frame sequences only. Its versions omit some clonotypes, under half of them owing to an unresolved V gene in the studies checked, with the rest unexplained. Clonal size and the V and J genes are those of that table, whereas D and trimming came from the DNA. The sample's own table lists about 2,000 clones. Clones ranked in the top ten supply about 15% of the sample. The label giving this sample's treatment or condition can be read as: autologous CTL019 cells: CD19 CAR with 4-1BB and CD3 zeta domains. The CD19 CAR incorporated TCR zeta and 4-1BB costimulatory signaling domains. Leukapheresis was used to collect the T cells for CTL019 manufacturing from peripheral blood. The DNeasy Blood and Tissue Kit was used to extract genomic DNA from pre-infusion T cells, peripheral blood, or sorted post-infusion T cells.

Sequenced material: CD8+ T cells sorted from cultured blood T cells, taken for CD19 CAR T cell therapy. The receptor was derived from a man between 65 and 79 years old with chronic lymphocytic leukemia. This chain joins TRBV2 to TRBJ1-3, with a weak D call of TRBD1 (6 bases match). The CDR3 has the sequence CASTPTGTSGNTIYF. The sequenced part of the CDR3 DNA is TGTGCCAGCACCCCTACAGGGACCTCTGGAAACACC.